This entry is about one T cell receptor beta chain. This clonotype was recorded many times. Its antigen specificity is not known. No base qualities exist here, and no much larger clone lies one base off it. The data belong to a study of T-cell memory formation after mild COVID-19 (dated by TCRdb to about 2021). About the study as a whole: Most TCR sequence clusters were specific to one of the two donors. Longitudinal TCRalpha and TCRbeta repertoire sequencing tracked T-cell clones expanding and contracting after mild COVID-19 in a couple of donors. Two young, previously healthy adult volunteers, one female and one male, were included in the cohort. General conclusions and limits of the study: Clones contracting from day 15 to 85 had balanced CD4/CD8 phenotypes, while a second wave expanding from day 15 to 37 was biased towards CD4+. Some responding clones were detected in pre-infection memory, which suggested that pre-existing cross-reactive memory T cells had joined the SARS-CoV-2 response. The study included only a couple of mild cases, and larger cohorts that include severe cases with pre-infection samples were judged to be necessary. Contracting CD4+ clones were located mainly in the CM and EM memory subsets, whereas CD8+ clones were found to be enriched in EMRA. The second-wave clones that peaked on day 37 were not confirmed to be SARS-CoV-2 specific.

The sequencer was an Illumina NovaSeq 6000. Using 5'RACE with constant-segment primers, TCRalpha and TCRbeta cDNA libraries were constructed, with sample barcodes and unique molecular identifiers added in the process. Trizol reagent was used to extract RNA from every sample. The libraries were amplified in two PCR steps, and the second step added a second sample barcode and Illumina TruSeq adapters. The libraries were sequenced on an Illumina NovaSeq using 2 x 150 bp paired-end reads. From the authors' description of their analysis: The reads were demultiplexed and collapsed into UMI-guided consensus sequences using migec v1.2.7. Using mixcr v2.1.11, the UMI consensuses were aligned to TRA and TRB V and J templates and assembled into clonotypes. A clonotype was counted as expanded or contracted only when both edgeR and NoisET called the clonotype significant, with the noise models trained on biological replicates. For edgeR calls, a false discovery rate-adjusted p below 0.01 and a log2 fold-change threshold of 1 were applied. As an exploratory analysis of dynamics, max-normalized trajectories of the 1000 most abundant clonotypes were examined by PCA with hierarchical clustering. The CD4 or CD8 phenotype of responding clones was assigned using the separately sequenced CD4+ and CD8+ repertoires. TCRdb reprocessing: public reads trimmed at Q25 with fastp, clones called with MiXCR, in-frame beta chains kept. CDR3 protein sequences are deduplicated, and each keeps its most common genes and DNA. These V and J calls are TCRdb output, not the study's own analysis. This sample gives about 14,000 distinct CDR3 sequences in total; approximately 19% of them show up just once. The ten largest clonotypes hold approximately 49% of the sample.

PBMCs were isolated by Ficoll-Paque density gradient centrifugation. V lost 3 bases and J lost 0 bases; the stretch between them is 17 bases long. The germline V gene encodes CDR1 DFQATT and CDR2 SNEGSKA (reference sequence). There are 16 amino acids in the CDR3, from cysteine to phenylalanine inclusive. The DNA shown is the 48-base CDR3, in frame from base 1. Recombination connected TRBV20-1 to TRBJ1-1; TRBD1 could be the D gene, as 6 bases match. This TCR was sampled from an adult woman who had mild COVID-19 (a few samples of this study predate the infection). The sample titles of this study are shuffled in the database, so cell type and time point are left out; the donor was told from shared clones. Input material: PBMCs or a T cell subset sorted from them (not recorded which). The CDR3 in this case is CSASKMFGGLNTEAFF. The DNA sequence reads TGCAGTGCTAGTAAGATGTTTGGGGGGCTGAACACTGAAGCTTTCTTT.